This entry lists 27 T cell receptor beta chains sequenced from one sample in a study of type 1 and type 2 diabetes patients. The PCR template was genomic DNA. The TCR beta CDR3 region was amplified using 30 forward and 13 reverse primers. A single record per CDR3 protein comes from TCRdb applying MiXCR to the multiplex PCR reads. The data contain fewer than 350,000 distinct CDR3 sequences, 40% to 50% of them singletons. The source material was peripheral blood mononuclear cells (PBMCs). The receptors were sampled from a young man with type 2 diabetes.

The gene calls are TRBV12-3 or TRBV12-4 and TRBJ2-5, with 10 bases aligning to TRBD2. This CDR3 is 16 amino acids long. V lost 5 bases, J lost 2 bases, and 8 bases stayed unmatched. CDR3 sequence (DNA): TGTGCCAGCAGTGAGACTAGCGGGTCCTTACAAGAGACCCAGTACTTC. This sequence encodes CASSETSGSLQETQYF.

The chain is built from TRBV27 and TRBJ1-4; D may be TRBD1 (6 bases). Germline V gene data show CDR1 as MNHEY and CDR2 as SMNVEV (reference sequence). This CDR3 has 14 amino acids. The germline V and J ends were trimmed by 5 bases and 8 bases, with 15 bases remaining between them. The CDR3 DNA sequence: TGTGCCAGCAGTCCGAGGGACATCCGGGAAAAACTGTTTTTT. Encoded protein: CASSPRDIREKLFF.

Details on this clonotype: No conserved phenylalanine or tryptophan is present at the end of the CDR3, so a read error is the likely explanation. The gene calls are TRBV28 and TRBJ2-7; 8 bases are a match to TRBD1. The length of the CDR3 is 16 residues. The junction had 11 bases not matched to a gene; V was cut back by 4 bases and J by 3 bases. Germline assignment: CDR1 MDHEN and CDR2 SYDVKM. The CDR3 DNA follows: TGTGCCAGCAGTTCCCCTTCCGACAGGGGTAGCTACGAGCAGTACTCC. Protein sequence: CASSSPSDRGSYEQYS.

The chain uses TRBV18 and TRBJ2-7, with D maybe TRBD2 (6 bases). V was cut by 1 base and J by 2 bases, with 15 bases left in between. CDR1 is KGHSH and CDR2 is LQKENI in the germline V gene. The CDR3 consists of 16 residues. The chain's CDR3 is CASSPLVRGATYEQYF. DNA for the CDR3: TGTGCCAGCTCACCACTGGTCCGCGGGGCCACCTACGAGCAGTACTTC.

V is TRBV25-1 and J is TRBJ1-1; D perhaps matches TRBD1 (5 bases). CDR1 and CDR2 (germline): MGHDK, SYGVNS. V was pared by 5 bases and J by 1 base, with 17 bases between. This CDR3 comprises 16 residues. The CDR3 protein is CASSHRDSLPNTEAFF. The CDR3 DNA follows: TGTGCCAGCAGTCACCGGGACTCCCTGCCGAACACTGAAGCTTTCTTT.

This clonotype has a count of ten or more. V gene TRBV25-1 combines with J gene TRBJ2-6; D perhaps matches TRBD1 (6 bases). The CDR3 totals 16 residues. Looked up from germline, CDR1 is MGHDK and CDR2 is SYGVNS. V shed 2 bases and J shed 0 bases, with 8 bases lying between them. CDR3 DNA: TGTGCCAGCAGTGAAGTAGGGGGCTCTGGGGCCAACGTCCTGACTTTC. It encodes CASSEVGGSGANVLTF.

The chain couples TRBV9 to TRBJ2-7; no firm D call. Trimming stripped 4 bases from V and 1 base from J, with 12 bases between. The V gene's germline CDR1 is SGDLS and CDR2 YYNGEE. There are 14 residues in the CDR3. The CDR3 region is CASSLGRNSYEQYF. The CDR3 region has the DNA TGTGCCAGCAGCCTTGGACGGAATTCCTACGAGCAGTACTTC.

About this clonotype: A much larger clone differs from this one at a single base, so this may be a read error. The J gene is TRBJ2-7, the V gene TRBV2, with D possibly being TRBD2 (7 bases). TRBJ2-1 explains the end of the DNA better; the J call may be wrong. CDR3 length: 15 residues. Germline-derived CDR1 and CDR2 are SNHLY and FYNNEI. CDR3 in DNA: TGTGCCAGCAGTGAAGCGGGGACGGGGGGCTACGAGCAGTTCTTC. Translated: CASSEAGTGGYEQFF.

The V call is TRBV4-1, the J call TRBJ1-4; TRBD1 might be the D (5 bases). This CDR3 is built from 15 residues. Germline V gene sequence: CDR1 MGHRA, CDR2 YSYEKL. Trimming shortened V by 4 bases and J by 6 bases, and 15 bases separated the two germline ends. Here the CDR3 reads CASSPWTIEDEKLFF. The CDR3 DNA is TGCGCCAGCAGCCCGTGGACAATCGAGGATGAAAAACTGTTTTTT.

CDR3 DNA: TGTGCCAGCAGCTTATCAGGGAACGATGGCTACACCTTC. Translated: CASSLSGNDGYTF. This chain connects TRBV13 to TRBJ1-2; the D gene is possibly TRBD1 (5 bases). V lost 2 bases, J lost 6 bases, and 10 bases lay in between. CDR1 and CDR2 from the germline V gene are PRHDT and FYEKMQ (reference sequence). This CDR3 spans 13 amino acids.

As DNA, the CDR3 is TGTGCCAGCAGCCCAGGGGACAGGGTCGATGAAAAACTGTTTTTT. Amino acid sequence: CASSPGDRVDEKLFF. The rearrangement joins TRBV6-6 to TRBJ1-4, with TRBD1 identical over 9 bases. V was pared by 6 bases and J by 6 bases, with 8 bases of the junction left unmatched. In germline, CDR1 is MNHNY, CDR2 SVGAGI (reference sequence). This CDR3 has 15 amino acids.

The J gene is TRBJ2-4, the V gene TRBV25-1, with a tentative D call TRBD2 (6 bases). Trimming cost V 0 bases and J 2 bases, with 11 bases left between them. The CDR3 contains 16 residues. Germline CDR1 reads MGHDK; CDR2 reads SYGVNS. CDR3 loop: CASSEYTGGTKNIQYF. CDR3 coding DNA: TGTGCCAGCAGTGAATATACTGGGGGGACCAAAAACATTCAGTACTTC.

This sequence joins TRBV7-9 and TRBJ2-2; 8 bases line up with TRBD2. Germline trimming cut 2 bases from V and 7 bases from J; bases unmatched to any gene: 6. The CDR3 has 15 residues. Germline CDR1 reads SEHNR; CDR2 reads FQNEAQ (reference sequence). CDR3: CASSLRTSRIGELFF. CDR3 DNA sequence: TGTGCCAGCAGCTTAAGGACTAGCCGCATCGGGGAGCTGTTTTTT.

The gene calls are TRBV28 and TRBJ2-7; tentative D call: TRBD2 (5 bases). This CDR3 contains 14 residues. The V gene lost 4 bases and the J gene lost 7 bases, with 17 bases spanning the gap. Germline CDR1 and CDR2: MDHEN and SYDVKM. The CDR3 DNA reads TGTGCCAGCAGTTCCCCTGAGGGATCGGGGGAGCAGTACTTC. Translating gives CASSSPEGSGEQYF.

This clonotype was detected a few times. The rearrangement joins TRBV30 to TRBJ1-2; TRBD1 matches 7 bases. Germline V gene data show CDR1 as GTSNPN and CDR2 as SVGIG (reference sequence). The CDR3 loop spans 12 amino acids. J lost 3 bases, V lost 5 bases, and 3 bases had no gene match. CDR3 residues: CAWGQGDYGYTF. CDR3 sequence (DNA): TGTGCCTGGGGGCAGGGGGACTATGGCTACACCTTC.

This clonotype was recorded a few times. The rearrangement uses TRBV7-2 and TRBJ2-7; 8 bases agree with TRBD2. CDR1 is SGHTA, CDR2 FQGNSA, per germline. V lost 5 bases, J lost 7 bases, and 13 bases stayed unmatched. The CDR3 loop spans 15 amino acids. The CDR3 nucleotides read TGTGCCAGCAGCGCTACTAGCGGCTATTCGGGGGAGCAGTACTTC. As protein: CASSATSGYSGEQYF. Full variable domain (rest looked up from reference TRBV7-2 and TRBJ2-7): GAGVSQSPSNKVTEKGKDVELRCDPISGHTALYWYRQSLGQGLEFLIYFQGNSAPDKSGLPSDRFSAERTGGSVSTLTIQRTQQEDSAVYLCASSATSGYSGEQYFGPGTRLTVT.

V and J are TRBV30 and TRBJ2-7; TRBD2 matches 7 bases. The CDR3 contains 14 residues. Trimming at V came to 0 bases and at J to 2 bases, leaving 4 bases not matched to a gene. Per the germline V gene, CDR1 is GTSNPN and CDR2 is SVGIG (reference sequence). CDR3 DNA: TGTGCCTGGAGTGTACAAGGACTAGCCTACGAGCAGTACTTC. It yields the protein CAWSVQGLAYEQYF. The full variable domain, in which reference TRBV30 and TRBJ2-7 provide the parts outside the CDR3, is SQTIHQWPATLVQPVGSPLSLECTVEGTSNPNLYWYRQAAGRGLQLLFYSVGIGQISSEVPQNLSASRPQDRQFILSSKKLLLSDSGFYLCAWSVQGLAYEQYFGPGTRLTVT.

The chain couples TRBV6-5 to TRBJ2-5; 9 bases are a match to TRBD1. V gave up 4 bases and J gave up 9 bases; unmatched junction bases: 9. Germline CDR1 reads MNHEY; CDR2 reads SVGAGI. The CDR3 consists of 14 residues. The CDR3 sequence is CASSWEPGQGAQYF. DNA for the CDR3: TGTGCCAGCAGTTGGGAGCCGGGACAGGGCGCCCAGTACTTC.

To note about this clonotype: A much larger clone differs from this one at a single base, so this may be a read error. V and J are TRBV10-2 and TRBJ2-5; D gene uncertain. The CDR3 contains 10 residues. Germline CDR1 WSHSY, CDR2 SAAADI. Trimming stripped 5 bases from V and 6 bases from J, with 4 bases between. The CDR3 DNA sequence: TGCGCCAGCAGTAGTAAGACCCAGTACTTC. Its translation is CASSSKTQYF.

The chain's CDR3 is CASTDRGRSGELFF. The CDR3 DNA reads TGTGCCAGCACTGACAGGGGGCGGTCCGGGGAGCTGTTTTTT. This chain connects TRBV2 to TRBJ2-2; 10 bases line up with TRBD1. Trimming cost V 7 bases and J 6 bases; bases outside gene matches: 5. Per germline, CDR1 SNHLY and CDR2 FYNNEI. There are 14 residues in the CDR3.

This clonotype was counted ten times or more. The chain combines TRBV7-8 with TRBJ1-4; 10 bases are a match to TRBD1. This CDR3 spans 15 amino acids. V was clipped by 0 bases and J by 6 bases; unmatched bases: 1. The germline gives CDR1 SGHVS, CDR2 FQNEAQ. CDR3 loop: CASSLAGTGDEKLFF. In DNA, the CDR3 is TGTGCCAGCAGCTTAGCCGGGACAGGGGATGAAAAACTGTTTTTT.

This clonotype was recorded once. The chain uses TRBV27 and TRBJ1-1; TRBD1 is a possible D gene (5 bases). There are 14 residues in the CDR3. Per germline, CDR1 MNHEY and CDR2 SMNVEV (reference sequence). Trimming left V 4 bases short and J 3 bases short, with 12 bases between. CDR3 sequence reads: CASSYGTGYTEAFF. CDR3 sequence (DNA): TGTGCCAGCAGTTACGGGACGGGATACACTGAAGCTTTCTTT.

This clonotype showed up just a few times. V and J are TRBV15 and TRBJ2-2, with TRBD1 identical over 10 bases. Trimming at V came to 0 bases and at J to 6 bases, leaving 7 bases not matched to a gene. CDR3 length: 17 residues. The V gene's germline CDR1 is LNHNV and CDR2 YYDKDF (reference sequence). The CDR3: CATSRDTGTGVAGELFF. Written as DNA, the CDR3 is TGTGCCACCAGCAGAGATACCGGGACAGGGGTTGCCGGGGAGCTGTTTTTT.

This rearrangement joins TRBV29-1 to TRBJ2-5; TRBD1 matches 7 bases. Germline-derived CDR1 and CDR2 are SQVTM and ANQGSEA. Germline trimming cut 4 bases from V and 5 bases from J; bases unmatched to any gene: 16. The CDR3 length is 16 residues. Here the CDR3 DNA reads TGCAGCGTTGTTCCCATATCGACAGGGATAGAGGAGACCCAGTACTTC. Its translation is CSVVPISTGIEETQYF.

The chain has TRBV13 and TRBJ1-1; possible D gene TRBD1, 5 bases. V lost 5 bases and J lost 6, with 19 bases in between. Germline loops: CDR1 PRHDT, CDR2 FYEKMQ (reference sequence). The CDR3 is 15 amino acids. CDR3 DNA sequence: TGTGCCAGCAGCCCCGTTCAGGGAAAGGTTTCTGAAGCTTTCTTT. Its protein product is CASSPVQGKVSEAFF. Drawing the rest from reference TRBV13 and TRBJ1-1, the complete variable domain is AAGVIQSPRHLIKEKRETATLKCYPIPRHDTVYWYQQGPGQDPQFLISFYEKMQSDKGSIPDRFSAQQFSDYHSELNMSSLELGDSALYFCASSPVQGKVSEAFFGQGTRLTVV.

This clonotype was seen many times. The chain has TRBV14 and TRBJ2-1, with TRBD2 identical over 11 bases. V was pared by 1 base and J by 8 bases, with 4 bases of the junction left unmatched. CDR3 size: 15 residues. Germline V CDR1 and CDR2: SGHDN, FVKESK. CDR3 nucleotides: TGTGCCAGCAGCCAAGGTCTAGCGGGAGGATATGAGCAGTTCTTC. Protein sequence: CASSQGLAGGYEQFF.

The CDR3 region has the DNA TGCAGTGCTAGAGATCCCTGGACTAGCGGGAGCATCCTCACCGGGGAGCTGTTTTTT. Protein: CSARDPWTSGSILTGELFF. The chain combines TRBV20-1 with TRBJ2-2; TRBD2 aligns across 13 bases. CDR1 and CDR2 (germline): DFQATT, SNEGSKA (reference sequence). V lost 0 bases, J lost 4 bases, and 11 bases stayed unmatched. The CDR3 is 19 amino acids.